The clone carrying this TCR beta chain was seen repeatedly, ten times or more. The library was built from about 400 ng RNA with molecular barcoded adaptors for alpha/delta and beta/gamma chains. A single record per CDR3 protein comes from TCRdb applying MiXCR to the reads. The profile shows about 46,000 distinct CDR3 sequences, less than 20% of them singletons. Germline V CDR1 and CDR2: ENHRY, SYGVKD. The J segment lost 6 bases and the V segment lost 0 bases, leaving 7 bases of the junction unmatched. The CDR3 totals 16 residues. These data originate in a study of read filtering for tumor transcriptome and immune sequencing. Study details: Mean patient age was roughly 61 years, range about 47 to 90; 17 male, over twelve female.

The specimen was a population of CD138-negative cells sorted from bone marrow. The receptor comes from a donor aged 40 or over with multiple myeloma. The rearrangement links TRBV10-3 to TRBJ2-2, with 7 bases that match TRBD2. CDR3 residues: CAISESSGTIAGELFF. The CDR3 bases are TGTGCCATCAGTGAGTCCAGCGGGACGATCGCCGGGGAGCTGTTTTTT.